The 4 T cell receptor beta chains below all came from one sample that was sequenced in a study of cytomegalovirus exposure and HLA in healthy donors. Primers for the PCR totalled 60 Vbeta and 13 Jbeta. Sequencing was performed with immunoSEQ multiplex PCR; in TCRdb, only in-frame clones are kept and a portion is missing. The sample includes about 170,000 clones, approximately 59% of them seen just once. Material for sequencing was PBMCs. The source of these receptors is a man aged 35 to 55 in good health and CMV-seronegative.

V and J are TRBV5-4 and TRBJ1-2; TRBD1 is a possible D gene (5 bases). The germline gives CDR1 SGHNT, CDR2 YYREEE (reference sequence). The CDR3 runs 12 residues. V lost 10 bases, J lost 8 bases, and 18 bases lay in between. The CDR3 sequence: CASRGGVGGYTF. The CDR3 DNA follows: TGTGCCTCCCGGGGGGGGGTGGGCGGCTACACCTTC.

The chain is built from TRBV19 and TRBJ2-1; 8 bases fit TRBD2. This CDR3 spans 16 amino acids. V lost 5 bases and J lost 9; bases outside the gene matches: 15. Germline CDR1 reads LNHDA; CDR2 reads SQIVND (reference sequence). DNA of the CDR3: TGTGCCAGTAGTCCCCCTGTAGCGGGGCCGCCTGGTGAGCAGTTCTTC. This translates into CASSPPVAGPPGEQFF.

The V call is TRBV9, the J call TRBJ2-7, with a weak D call TRBD2 (5 bases). The CDR3 is 15 amino acids. Germline assignment: CDR1 SGDLS and CDR2 YYNGEE. V gave up 4 bases and J gave up 1 base, with 15 bases separating them. The CDR3 bases are TGTGCCAGCAGCCCCAGTGAGAGGACTTCCTACGAGCAGTACTTC. This gives the protein CASSPSERTSYEQYF.

CDR3 sequence (DNA): TGTGCCAGCAGCCCTAGGCCGTTATACTCTGGGGCCAACGTCCTGACTTTC. Amino acid sequence: CASSPRPLYSGANVLTF. The V and J genes are TRBV7-3 and TRBJ2-6; D remains ambiguous. The CDR3 covers 17 residues. Germline CDR1 SGHTA, CDR2 FQGTGA. Between the trimmed V and J ends, which lost 5 bases and 0 bases, there was a span of 14 bases. Full variable domain (outside the CDR3, taken from reference TRBV7-3 and TRBJ2-6): GAGVSQTPSNKVTEKGKYVELRCDPISGHTALYWYRQSLGQGPEFLIYFQGTGAADDSGLPNDRFFAVRPEGSVSTLKIQRTERGDSAVYLCASSPRPLYSGANVLTFGAGSRLTVL.